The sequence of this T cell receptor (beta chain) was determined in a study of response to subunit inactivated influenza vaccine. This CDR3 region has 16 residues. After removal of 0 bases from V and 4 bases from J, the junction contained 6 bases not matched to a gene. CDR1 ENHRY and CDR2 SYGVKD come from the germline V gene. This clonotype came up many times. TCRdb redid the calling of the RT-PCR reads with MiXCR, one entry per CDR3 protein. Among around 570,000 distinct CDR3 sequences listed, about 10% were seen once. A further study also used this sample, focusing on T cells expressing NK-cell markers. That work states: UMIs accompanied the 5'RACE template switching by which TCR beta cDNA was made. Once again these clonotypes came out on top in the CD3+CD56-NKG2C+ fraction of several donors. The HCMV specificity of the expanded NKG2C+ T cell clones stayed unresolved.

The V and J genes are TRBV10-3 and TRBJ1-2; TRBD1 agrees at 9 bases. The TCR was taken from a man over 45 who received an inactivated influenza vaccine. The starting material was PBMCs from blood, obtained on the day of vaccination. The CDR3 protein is CAISESHDRGVYGYTF. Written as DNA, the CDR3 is TGTGCCATCAGTGAGTCCCATGACAGGGGGGTCTATGGCTACACCTTC.